Shown below are 2 T cell receptor beta chains from a single sample sequenced in a study of sequential checkpoint blockade in melanoma. Treatment here: randomized to nivolumab then ipilimumab (arm A) or the reverse (arm B). The repertoire was sequenced with immunoSEQ multiplex PCR; TCRdb's copy has only in-frame clones and lacks some. The table lists about 1,900 clones, about 26% of them singletons. Sequenced here: tumor tissue (inferred from file names), sampled from a patient given nivolumab and ipilimumab in sequence. These receptors were taken from a human donor with melanoma.

This clone was recorded a few times. This chain links TRBV11-3 with TRBJ1-3; D is possibly TRBD1 (5 bases). Trimming shortened V by 5 bases and J by 0 bases, and 11 bases separated the two germline ends. This CDR3 comprises 15 residues. Looked up from germline, CDR1 is SGHNT and CDR2 is YENEEA. CDR3 region: CASSPGEHSGNTIYF. CDR3 nucleotides: TGTGCCAGCAGCCCGGGGGAACACTCTGGAAACACCATATATTTT.

By sample share, this clone is medium-sized. The rearrangement joins TRBV11-3 to TRBJ2-6; no firm D call. The V gene's germline CDR1 is SGHNT and CDR2 YENEEA. The CDR3 contains 14 residues. Deletions cut 5 bases from V and 1 base from J, with 6 bases between. DNA of the CDR3: TGTGCCAGCAGCGTGCCGTCTGGGGCCAACGTCCTGACTTTC. Its protein is CASSVPSGANVLTF. Full variable domain (missing parts from reference TRBV11-3 and TRBJ2-6): EAGVVQSPRYKIIEKKQPVAFWCNPISGHNTLYWYLQNLGQGPELLIRYENEEAVDDSQLPKDRFSAERLKGVDSTLKIQPAELGDSAVYLCASSVPSGANVLTFGAGSRLTVL.